This TCR beta chain originates from a study of control samples from healthy donors and cancer patients. Produced via immunoSEQ multiplex PCR; TCRdb's table is partial and in-frame only. Among about 130,000 clones listed, 85% to 95% were seen once. The sequenced sample was PBMCs. The receptor's source is a man aged 55 to 70 with colorectal cancer.

CDR3 residues: CASSSLTGAGYGYTF. CDR3 nucleotide sequence: TGTGCCAGCAGTTCGTTGACAGGGGCAGGGTATGGCTACACCTTC. This rearrangement joins TRBV6-5 to TRBJ1-2; 8 nucleotides match TRBD1. V shed 4 bases, J shed 5 bases, and the junction held 9 bases outside the gene matches. CDR3 size: 15 residues. Germline loops: CDR1 MNHEY, CDR2 SVGAGI.